This T cell receptor (beta chain) appears in the sequencing data of a study of T-cell reconstitution after alpha-beta-depleted transplantation in children. Study-level points and caveats: From newly produced T cells came most of the T-cell counts and diversity one year after transplant.

V shed 5 bases, J shed 1 base, and the junction held 8 bases outside the gene matches. CDR3 length equals 15 residues. The germline gives CDR1 SGHRS, CDR2 YFSETQ. Concerning this clonotype: Its specificity is unknown.

Using unique molecular identifiers, the investigators prepared the TCRbeta library. Each CDR3 protein is one row after TCRdb ran MiXCR on the PCR reads. This sample yields 700,000 to 850,000 distinct CDR3 sequences, of which approximately 15% are seen a single time; around 4.5% belongs to the top ten. This material consisted of PBMCs, mostly from graft donor cells, taken 360 days after TCRalphabeta/CD19-depleted stem cell transplant. This receptor was obtained from a male patient under 18 who had a stem cell transplant for acute lymphoblastic leukemia, so the T cells may come from the graft donor. V and J are TRBV5-1 and TRBJ2-7; TRBD1 aligns across 8 bases. As DNA, the CDR3 is TGCGCCAGCAGACCGGGACAGGAGACTTCCTACGAGCAGTACTTC. This sequence encodes CASRPGQETSYEQYF.